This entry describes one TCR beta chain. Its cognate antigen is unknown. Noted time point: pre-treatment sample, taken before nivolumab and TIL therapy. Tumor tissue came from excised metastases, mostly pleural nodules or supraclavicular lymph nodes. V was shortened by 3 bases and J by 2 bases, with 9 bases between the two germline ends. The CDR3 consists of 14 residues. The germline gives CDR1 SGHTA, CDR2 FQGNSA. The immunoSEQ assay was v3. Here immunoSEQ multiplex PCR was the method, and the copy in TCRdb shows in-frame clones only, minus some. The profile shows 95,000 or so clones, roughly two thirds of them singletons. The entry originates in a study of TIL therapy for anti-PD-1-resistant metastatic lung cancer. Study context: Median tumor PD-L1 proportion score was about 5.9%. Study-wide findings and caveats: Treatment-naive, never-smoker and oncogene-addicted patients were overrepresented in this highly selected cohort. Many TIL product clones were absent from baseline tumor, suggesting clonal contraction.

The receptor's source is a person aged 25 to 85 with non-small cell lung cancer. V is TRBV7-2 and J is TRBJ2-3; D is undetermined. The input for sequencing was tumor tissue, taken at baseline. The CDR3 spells CASSLEGITDTQYF. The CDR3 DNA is TGTGCCAGCAGCTTGGAAGGGATCACAGATACGCAGTATTTT.